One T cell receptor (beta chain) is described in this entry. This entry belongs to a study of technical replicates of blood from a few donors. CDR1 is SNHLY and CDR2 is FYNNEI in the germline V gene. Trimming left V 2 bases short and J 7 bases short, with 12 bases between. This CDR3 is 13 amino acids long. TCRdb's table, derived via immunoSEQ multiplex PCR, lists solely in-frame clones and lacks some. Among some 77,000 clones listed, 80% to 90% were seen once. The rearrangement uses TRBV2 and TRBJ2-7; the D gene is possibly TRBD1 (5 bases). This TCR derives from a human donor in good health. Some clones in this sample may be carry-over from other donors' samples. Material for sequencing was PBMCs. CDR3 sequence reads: CASSELLKGEQYF. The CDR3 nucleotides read TGTGCCAGCAGTGAATTGCTGAAGGGGGAGCAGTACTTC.